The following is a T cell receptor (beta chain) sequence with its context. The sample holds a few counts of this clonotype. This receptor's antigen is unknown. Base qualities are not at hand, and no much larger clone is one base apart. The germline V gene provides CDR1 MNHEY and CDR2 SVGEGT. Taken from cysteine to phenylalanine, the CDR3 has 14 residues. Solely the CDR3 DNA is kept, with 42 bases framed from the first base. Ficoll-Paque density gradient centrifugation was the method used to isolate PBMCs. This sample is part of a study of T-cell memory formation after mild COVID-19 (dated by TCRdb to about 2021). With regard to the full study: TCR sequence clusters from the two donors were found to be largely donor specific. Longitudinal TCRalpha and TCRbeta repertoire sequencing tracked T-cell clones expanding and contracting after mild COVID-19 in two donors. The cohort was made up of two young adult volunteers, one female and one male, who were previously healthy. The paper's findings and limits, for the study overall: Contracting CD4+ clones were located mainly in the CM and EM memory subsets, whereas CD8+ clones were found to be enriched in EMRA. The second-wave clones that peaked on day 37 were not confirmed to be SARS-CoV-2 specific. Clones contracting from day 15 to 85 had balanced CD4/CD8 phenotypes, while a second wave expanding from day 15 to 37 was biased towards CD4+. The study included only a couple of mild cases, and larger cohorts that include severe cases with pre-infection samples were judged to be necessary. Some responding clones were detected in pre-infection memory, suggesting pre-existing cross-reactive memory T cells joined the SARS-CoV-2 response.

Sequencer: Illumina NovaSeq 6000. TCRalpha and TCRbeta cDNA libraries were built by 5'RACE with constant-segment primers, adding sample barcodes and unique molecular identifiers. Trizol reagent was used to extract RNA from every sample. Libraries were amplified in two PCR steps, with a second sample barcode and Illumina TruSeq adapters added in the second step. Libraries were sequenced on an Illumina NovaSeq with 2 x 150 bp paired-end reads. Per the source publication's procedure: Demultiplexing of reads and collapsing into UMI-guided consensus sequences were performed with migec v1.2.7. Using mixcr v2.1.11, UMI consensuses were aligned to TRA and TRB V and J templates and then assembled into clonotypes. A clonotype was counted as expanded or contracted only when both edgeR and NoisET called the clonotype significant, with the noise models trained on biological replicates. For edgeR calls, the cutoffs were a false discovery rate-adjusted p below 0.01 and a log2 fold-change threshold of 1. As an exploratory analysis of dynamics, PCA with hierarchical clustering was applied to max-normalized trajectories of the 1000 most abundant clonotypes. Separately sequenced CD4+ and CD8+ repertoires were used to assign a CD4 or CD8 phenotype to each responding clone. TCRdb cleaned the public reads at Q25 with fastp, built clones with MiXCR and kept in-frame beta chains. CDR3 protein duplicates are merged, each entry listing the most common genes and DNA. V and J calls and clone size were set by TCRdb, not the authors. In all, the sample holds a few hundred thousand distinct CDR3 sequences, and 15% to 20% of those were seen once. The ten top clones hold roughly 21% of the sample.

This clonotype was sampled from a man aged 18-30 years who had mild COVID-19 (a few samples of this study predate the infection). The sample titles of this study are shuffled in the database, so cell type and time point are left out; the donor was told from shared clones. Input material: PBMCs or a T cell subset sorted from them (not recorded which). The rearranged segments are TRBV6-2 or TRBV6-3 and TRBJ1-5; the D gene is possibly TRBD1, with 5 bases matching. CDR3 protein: CATTWGGNNQPQHF. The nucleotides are TGTGCTACCACCTGGGGGGGGAACAATCAGCCCCAGCATTTT.